This T cell receptor (beta chain) was captured in a study of human thymus T cells. Using immunoSEQ multiplex PCR, the repertoire was profiled, and TCRdb retains in-frame clones only, with some absent. This table has tens of thousands of clones, 94% appearing once. All donors were healthy Finnish infants who were undergoing corrective surgery to treat congenital heart defects. Only four of the eight donors provided an approximately 0.45-1 mL blood sample. As regards this clone: Its antigen is not identified.

The CDR3 consists of 13 residues. Trimming took off 4 bases at V and 1 base at J, with 9 bases between the two ends. The V gene's germline CDR1 is SGHRS and CDR2 YFSETQ. Study conclusions and caveats: V and J genes seemed to be used with bias in thymic and blood repertoires.

The chain has TRBV5-1 and TRBJ2-7, with a possible D match to TRBD2 (6 bases). This clonotype was obtained from a boy under two years old with a congenital heart defect but otherwise immunologically healthy. The source material was blood. CDR3 DNA sequence: TGCGCCAGCAGCGCGGGGTTATCCTACGAGCAGTACTTC. The encoded protein is CASSAGLSYEQYF.